This T cell receptor beta chain was captured by sequencing in a study of cytomegalovirus exposure and HLA in healthy donors. Study-level results: Several top significant clusters appeared, in a later analysis, to be linked to common viral pathogens. The authors later found most CMV-associated TCR beta chains appeared HLA-restricted.

With 60 Vbeta and 13 Jbeta primers, the PCR was carried out. The method was immunoSEQ multiplex PCR; TCRdb's version includes in-frame clones alone and lacks a portion of them. The sample carries about 130,000 clones, just under 75% recorded once. Trimming removed 4 bases at V and 6 bases at J, with 13 bases between. Germline loops: CDR1 SEHNR, CDR2 FQNEAQ (reference sequence). CDR3 length: 13 amino acids. Notes on this clone: Its antigen remains unknown.

The sequence was obtained from a middle-aged man in good health and CMV-seropositive. The specimen was PBMCs. The J gene is TRBJ2-7, the V gene TRBV7-9; possible D gene TRBD1, 6 bases. CDR3: CASSWETGLEQYF. For the CDR3, the DNA is TGTGCCAGCAGCTGGGAGACAGGACTCGAGCAGTACTTC.